This T cell receptor (beta chain) stems from a study of T cell responses to AZD1222 COVID-19 vaccine. Sequencing was performed with immunoSEQ multiplex PCR; in TCRdb, only in-frame clones are kept and a portion is missing. Counted here are about 140,000 clones, just over 90% occurring once; the ten biggest clones make up approximately 0.96%. This clone has just one count. Sequencing used peripheral blood, obtained on day 0 of MenACWY control vaccination. The TCR was taken from an adult in good health.

The CDR3 sequence: CSAQTQGRSGELFF. The CDR3 coding sequence is TGCAGCGCCCAGACCCAGGGGCGATCCGGGGAGCTGTTTTTT. The V call is TRBV29-1, the J call TRBJ2-2, with a weak D call TRBD1 (6 bases). This CDR3 spans 14 amino acids. V lost 7 bases and J lost 6, with 18 bases in between. Germline CDR1 reads SQVTM; CDR2 reads ANQGSEA.